One T cell receptor (beta chain) is described in this entry. The entry originates in a study of CD8 T cells in Susac syndrome. Random hexamers served to reverse transcribe roughly 0.5 to 1 ug RNA. One entry per CDR3 protein results from TCRdb running MiXCR on the immunoSEQ multiplex PCR reads. The table lists 250,000 or so distinct CDR3 sequences, approximately 92% of them singletons, with around 0.07% in the top ten. Sample: CD4+ T cells from PBMCs. This sequence originates from a human donor with multiple sclerosis.

Written as DNA, the CDR3 is TGTGCCATCAGGGAGAGTGGCACTGAAGCTTTCTTT. Protein: CAIRESGTEAFF. This chain uses TRBV10-3 with TRBJ1-1; D unresolved. V lost 6 bases and J lost 4, with 9 bases in between. This CDR3 spans 12 amino acids. Germline CDR1 and CDR2: ENHRY and SYGVKD.